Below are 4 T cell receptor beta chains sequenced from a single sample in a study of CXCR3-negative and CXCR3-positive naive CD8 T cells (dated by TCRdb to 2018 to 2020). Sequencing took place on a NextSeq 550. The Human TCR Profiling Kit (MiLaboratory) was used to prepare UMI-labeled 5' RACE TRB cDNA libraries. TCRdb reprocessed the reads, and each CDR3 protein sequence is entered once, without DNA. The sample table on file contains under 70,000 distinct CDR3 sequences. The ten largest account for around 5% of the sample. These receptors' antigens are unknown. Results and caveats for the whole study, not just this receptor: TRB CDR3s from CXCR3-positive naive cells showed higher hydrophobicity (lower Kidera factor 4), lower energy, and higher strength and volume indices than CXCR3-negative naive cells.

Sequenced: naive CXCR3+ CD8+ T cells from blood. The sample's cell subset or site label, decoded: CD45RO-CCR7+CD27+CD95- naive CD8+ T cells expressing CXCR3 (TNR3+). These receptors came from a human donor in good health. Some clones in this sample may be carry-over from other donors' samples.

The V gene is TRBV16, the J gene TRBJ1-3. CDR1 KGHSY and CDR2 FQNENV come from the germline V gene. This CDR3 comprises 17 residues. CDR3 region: CASSQSGRGFSGNTIYF.

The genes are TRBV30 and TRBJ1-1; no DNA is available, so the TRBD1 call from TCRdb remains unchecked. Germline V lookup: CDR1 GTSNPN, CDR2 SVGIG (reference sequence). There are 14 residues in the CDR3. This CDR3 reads CACSQGLQGTEAFF.

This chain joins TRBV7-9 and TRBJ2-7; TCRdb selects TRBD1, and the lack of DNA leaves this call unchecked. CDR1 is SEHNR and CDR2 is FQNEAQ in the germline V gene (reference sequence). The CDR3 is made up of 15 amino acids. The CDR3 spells CASSLVTGGSYEQYF.

The CDR3 protein is CASSEYASGGAYTGELFF. The chain combines TRBV25-1 with TRBJ2-2; without DNA, the TCRdb call of TRBD2 cannot be checked. The CDR3 totals 18 residues. Germline V gene lookup returns CDR1 MGHDK and CDR2 SYGVNS. Drawing the rest from reference TRBV25-1 and TRBJ2-2, the complete variable domain is EADIYQTPRYLVIGTGKKITLECSQTMGHDKMYWYQQDPGMELHLIHYSYGVNSTEKGDLSSESTVSRIRTEHFPLTLESARPSHTSQYLCASSEYASGGAYTGELFFGEGSRLTVL.